Reported below is one T cell receptor (beta chain). The data belong to a study of blood T cell repertoires in COVID-19. The overall study: COVID-19 samples collected from the United States, Italy and Spain covered acute and convalescent phases.

This table comes from immunoSEQ multiplex PCR, and its TCRdb copy is limited to in-frame clones, with some not included. Of 200,000 to 300,000 clones listed, about nine tenths are singletons. V dropped 1 base and J dropped 8 bases, with 14 bases sitting between them. Germline-derived CDR1 and CDR2 are SNHLY and FYNNEI. The CDR3 runs to 14 residues. The study drew participants aged about 18 to 89 years from 20 to 30 US areas. This sequence was found in a woman aged 25 to 39 with acute COVID-19. This chain links TRBV2 with TRBJ1-2; D is unresolved. Sample: PBMCs or T cells enriched from blood (not recorded which). The CDR3 DNA reads as TGTGCCAGCAGTGAAGGCAGGAGGGTTCGGGGCTACACCTTC. This encodes CASSEGRRVRGYTF.